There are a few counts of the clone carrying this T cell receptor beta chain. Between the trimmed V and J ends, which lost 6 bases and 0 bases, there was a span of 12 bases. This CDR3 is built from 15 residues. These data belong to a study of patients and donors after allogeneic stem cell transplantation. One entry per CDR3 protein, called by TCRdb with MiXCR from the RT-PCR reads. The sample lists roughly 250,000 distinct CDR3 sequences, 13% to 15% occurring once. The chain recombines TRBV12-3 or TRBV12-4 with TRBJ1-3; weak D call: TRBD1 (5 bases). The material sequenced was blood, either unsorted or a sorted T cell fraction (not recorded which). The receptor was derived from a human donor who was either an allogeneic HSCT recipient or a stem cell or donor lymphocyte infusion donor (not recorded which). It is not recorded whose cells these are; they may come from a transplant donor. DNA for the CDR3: TGTGCCAGCAGCCCCGGGGACTACTCTGGAAACACCATATATTTT. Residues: CASSPGDYSGNTIYF.